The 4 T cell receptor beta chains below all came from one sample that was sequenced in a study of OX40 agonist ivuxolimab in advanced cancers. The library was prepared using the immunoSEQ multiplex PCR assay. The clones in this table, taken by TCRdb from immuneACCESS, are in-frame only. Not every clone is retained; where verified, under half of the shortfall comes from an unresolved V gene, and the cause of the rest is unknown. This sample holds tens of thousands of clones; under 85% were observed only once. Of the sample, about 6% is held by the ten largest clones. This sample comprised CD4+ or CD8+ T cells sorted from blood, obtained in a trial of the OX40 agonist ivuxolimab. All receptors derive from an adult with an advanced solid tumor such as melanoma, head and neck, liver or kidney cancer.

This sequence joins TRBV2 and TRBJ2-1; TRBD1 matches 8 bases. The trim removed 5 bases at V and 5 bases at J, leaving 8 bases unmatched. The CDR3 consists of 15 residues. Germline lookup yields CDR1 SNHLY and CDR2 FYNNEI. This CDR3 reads CASSKDRVKDNEQFF. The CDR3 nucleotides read TGTGCCAGCAGTAAGGACAGGGTGAAAGACAATGAGCAGTTCTTC.

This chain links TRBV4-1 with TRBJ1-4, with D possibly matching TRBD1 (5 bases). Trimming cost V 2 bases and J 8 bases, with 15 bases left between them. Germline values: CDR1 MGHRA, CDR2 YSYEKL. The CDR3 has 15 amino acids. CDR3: CASSQPGSWGEKLFF. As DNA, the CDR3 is TGCGCCAGCAGCCAACCAGGGTCTTGGGGAGAAAAACTGTTTTTT.

CDR3 nucleotides: TGCGCCAGCAGCGGGTCCGAGGGGAACTATGGCTACACCTTC. Residues: CASSGSEGNYGYTF. The chain has TRBV5-1 and TRBJ1-2; possibly TRBD1 for D (5 bases). Germline assignment: CDR1 SGHRS and CDR2 YFSETQ. V was clipped by 4 bases and J by 2 bases, with 12 bases between them. This CDR3 has 14 amino acids.

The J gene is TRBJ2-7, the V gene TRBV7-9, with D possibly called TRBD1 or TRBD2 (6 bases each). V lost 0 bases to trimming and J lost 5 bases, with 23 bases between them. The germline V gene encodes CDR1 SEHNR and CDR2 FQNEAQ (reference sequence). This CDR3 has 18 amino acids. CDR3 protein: CASSLAVQWDPGANEQYF. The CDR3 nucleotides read TGTGCCAGCAGCTTAGCGGTTCAGTGGGACCCGGGGGCGAACGAGCAGTACTTC.